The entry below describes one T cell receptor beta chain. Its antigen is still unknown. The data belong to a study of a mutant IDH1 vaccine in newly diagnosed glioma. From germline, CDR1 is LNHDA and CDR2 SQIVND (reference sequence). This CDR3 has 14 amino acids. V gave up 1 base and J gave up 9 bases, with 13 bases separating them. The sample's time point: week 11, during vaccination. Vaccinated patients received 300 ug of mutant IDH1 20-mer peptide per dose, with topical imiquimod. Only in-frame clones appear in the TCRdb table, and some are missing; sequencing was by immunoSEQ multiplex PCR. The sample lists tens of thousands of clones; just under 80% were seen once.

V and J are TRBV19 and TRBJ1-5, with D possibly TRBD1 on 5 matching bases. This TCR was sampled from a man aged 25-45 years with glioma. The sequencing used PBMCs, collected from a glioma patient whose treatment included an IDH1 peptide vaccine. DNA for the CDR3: TGTGCCAGTAGTATAGGGGACTCGGGGTGGCCCCAGCATTTT. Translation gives CASSIGDSGWPQHF.